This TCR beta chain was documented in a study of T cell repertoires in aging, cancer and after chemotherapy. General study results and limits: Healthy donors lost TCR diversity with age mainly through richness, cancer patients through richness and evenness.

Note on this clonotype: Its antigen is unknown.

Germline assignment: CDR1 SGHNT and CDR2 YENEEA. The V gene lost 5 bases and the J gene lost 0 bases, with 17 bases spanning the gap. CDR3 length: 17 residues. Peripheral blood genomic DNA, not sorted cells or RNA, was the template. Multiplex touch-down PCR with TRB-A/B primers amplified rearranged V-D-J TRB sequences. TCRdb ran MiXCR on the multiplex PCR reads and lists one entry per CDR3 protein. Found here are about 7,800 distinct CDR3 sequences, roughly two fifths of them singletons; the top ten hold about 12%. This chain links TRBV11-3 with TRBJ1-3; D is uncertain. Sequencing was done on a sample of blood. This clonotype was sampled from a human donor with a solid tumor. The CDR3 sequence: CASSLGQAYRSGNTIYF. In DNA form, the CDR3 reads TGTGCCAGCAGCCTAGGGCAGGCATACCGCTCTGGAAACACCATATATTTT.